This T cell receptor beta chain was found in a study of identifying expanded T cells in peripheral blood. General observations from the study: Technical replicates showed approximately 1.2 changed clones; two weeks about 16; four weeks 19. Clone count variance between roughly 2-week samples rose with total template count.

This clone turned up a few times. Its antigen is unidentified. There are 15 residues in the CDR3. The germline gives CDR1 SGHTA, CDR2 FQGNSA. Trimming removed 1 base from V and 6 bases from J; junction bases left unmatched: 2. Clones were read by immunoSEQ multiplex PCR, and TCRdb kept only the in-frame ones, dropping some. Among approximately 110,000 clones listed, roughly 89% were seen once. During the collection period, no donor immune events like infections were recorded. The rearrangement links TRBV7-2 to TRBJ1-4, with 10 bases matching TRBD1. The TCR originated in a person between 18 and 69 years old in good health. What was sequenced was blood. The DNA for the CDR3 is TGTGCCAGCAGCTTAGGACAGGGGGCTTATGAAAAACTGTTTTTT. As protein: CASSLGQGAYEKLFF.